The clone carrying this TCR beta chain was recorded a few times. Its antigen is undetermined. The data stem from a study of PD-1 blockade in mismatch repair-deficient tumors. Overall study: Patients had about 13 mismatch repair-deficient cancer types and were previously treated and progressing.

Clones were read by immunoSEQ multiplex PCR, and TCRdb kept only the in-frame ones, dropping some. The data contain 95,000 to 150,000 clones, more than 85% of them singletons. Trimming removed 1 base at V and 2 bases at J, with 9 bases between. Germline V gives CDR1 MGHRA, CDR2 YSYEKL. This CDR3 is built from 14 residues. All patients were mismatch repair deficient, assessed by either PCR or immunohistochemistry. TCRs were sequenced from a few patients responding to pembrolizumab. General study results and limits: Tumor-resident clones, often undetectable pretreatment in blood, expanded then contracted after pembrolizumab.

The chain uses TRBV4-1 and TRBJ2-7, with D tentatively TRBD1 (5 bases). The origin of this receptor is an adult with mismatch repair-deficient cancer. Sequenced here: peripheral blood, sampled 44 weeks after starting pembrolizumab. CDR3 amino acids: CASSQAGAAYEQYF. The CDR3 coding sequence is TGCGCCAGCAGCCAAGCTGGGGCGGCCTACGAGCAGTACTTC.